This entry features one TCR beta chain sequence. This sample is drawn from a study of T-cell reconstitution after alpha-beta-depleted transplantation in children. CDR3 length: 14 amino acids. V gave up 1 base and J gave up 3 bases, with 12 bases separating them. Per the germline V gene, CDR1 is SQVTM and CDR2 is ANQGSEA. A TCRbeta library incorporating unique molecular identifiers was prepared. TCRdb reanalysed the PCR reads using MiXCR and keeps one entry per CDR3 protein. Counted here are roughly 500,000 distinct CDR3 sequences, 32% occurring once; the ten biggest clones make up less than 2.5%. This sequence was found in a human donor who donated a stem cell graft to a child with aplastic anemia. This chain connects TRBV29-1 to TRBJ1-2; D is ambiguous. Here the sequenced sample was PBMCs from the stem cell graft donor, taken from the stem cell graft. The CDR3 loop is CSVEGLFNDYGYTF. CDR3 nucleotide sequence: TGCAGCGTTGAAGGTCTTTTCAATGACTATGGCTACACCTTC.